A selection of T cell receptor beta chains follows, all from one sample in a study of T-cell reconstitution after alpha-beta-depleted transplantation in children. TCRdb independently ran MiXCR on the PCR reads; one entry per CDR3 protein. The sample contains fewer than 120,000 distinct CDR3 sequences, about a tenth of which appear only once. This material consisted of PBMCs from the stem cell graft donor, taken from the stem cell graft. These TCRs come from a human donor who donated a stem cell graft to a child with acute lymphoblastic leukemia. Both conserved end residues are part of each CDR3. D genes are given only for firm matches. The size field reads once, few, many or a size class.

D gene: TRBD1; J gene: TRBJ2-7; V gene: TRBV5-5; CDR3 length: 17; clone size: many; CDR3 DNA: TGTGCCAGCAGCCCTGCAGGGACCGGGACAGGCGTCAACGAGCAGTACTTC; CDR3 protein: CASSPAGTGTGVNEQYF
D gene: TRBD2; J gene: TRBJ2-4; V gene: TRBV7-2; CDR3 length: 14; clone size: many; CDR3 DNA: TGTGCCAGCAGCAGCCGGGGAGGGAATCACATTCAGTACTTC; CDR3 protein: CASSSRGGNHIQYF
D gene: TRBD2; J gene: TRBJ2-3; V gene: TRBV5-1; CDR3 length: 13; clone size: many; CDR3 DNA: TGCGCCAGCAGCCTTAGCGGGAGAGATACGCAGTATTTT; CDR3 protein: CASSLSGRDTQYF
D gene: .; J gene: TRBJ2-1; V gene: TRBV4-3; CDR3 length: 17; clone size: many; CDR3 DNA: TGCGCCAGCAGCCAAGATCAGGGTAGCGGTCGGTACAATGAGCAGTTCTTC; CDR3 protein: CASSQDQGSGRYNEQFF
D gene: .; J gene: TRBJ1-2; V gene: TRBV7-9; CDR3 length: 16; clone size: many; CDR3 DNA: TGTGCCAGCAGCCACACAAGCCAGGGGTCTTATGATGGCTACACCTTC; CDR3 protein: CASSHTSQGSYDGYTF
D gene: .; J gene: TRBJ1-1; V gene: TRBV11-2; CDR3 length: 12; clone size: many; CDR3 DNA: TGTGCCAGCAGCCGAACAGGGCCTGAAGCTTTCTTT; CDR3 protein: CASSRTGPEAFF
D gene: .; J gene: TRBJ2-3; V gene: TRBV5-5; CDR3 length: 17; clone size: many; CDR3 DNA: TGTGCCAGCAGCTTGGGGTACAGGGCCCCGGCGGAACCCCCGCAGTATTTT; CDR3 protein: CASSLGYRAPAEPPQYF
D gene: .; J gene: TRBJ2-7; V gene: TRBV4-1; CDR3 length: 17; clone size: many; CDR3 DNA: TGCGCCAGCAGCCAAAGCGTAACAGACAGAATCCTCTACGAGCAGTACTTC; CDR3 protein: CASSQSVTDRILYEQYF
D gene: .; J gene: TRBJ1-3; V gene: TRBV29-1; CDR3 length: 16; clone size: many; CDR3 DNA: TGCAGCGTTGCGACGGGGGGCAGCCTTACTGGAAACACCATATATTTT; CDR3 protein: CSVATGGSLTGNTIYF
D gene: .; J gene: TRBJ1-5; V gene: TRBV7-9; CDR3 length: 12; clone size: many; CDR3 DNA: TGTGCTAGCAGCTTAGGCGGCCAGGGCGAGCATTTT; CDR3 protein: CASSLGGQGEHF
D gene: .; J gene: TRBJ1-3; V gene: TRBV12-3/TRBV12-4; CDR3 length: 18; clone size: many; CDR3 DNA: TGTGCCAGCAGTTTCGAAGGGACCCAAGGGATCTCTGGAAACACCATATATTTT; CDR3 protein: CASSFEGTQGISGNTIYF
D gene: .; J gene: TRBJ1-1; V gene: TRBV20-1; CDR3 length: 11; clone size: many; CDR3 DNA: TGCAGTGCTAGAGGGGAGACTGAAGCTTTCTTT; CDR3 protein: CSARGETEAFF
D gene: .; J gene: TRBJ2-1; V gene: TRBV29-1; CDR3 length: 13; clone size: many; CDR3 DNA: TGCAGCGCAACAGTAAGCTCCTACAATGAGCAGTTCTTC; CDR3 protein: CSATVSSYNEQFF